This TCR beta chain originates from a study of T cell repertoires in cytomegalovirus infection. This CDR3 region has 16 residues. Per germline, CDR1 SGHTA and CDR2 FQGTGA. V was shortened by 5 bases and J by 6 bases, with 17 bases between the two germline ends. As to this clonotype: The target antigen is unknown.

One entry per CDR3 protein results from TCRdb running MiXCR on the reads. The repertoire holds about 110,000 distinct CDR3 sequences, with under 50% as singletons. Source: CD8+ T cells from cultured PBMCs, taken from culture after CMV antigen stimulation. The sequence derives from a human donor in good health (CMV status not recorded). Some clones in this sample may be carry-over from other donors' samples. The genes are TRBV7-3 and TRBJ1-6; D is possibly TRBD1 (5 bases). CDR3 protein: CASSQGRLNSNSPLHF. In nucleotides, the CDR3 is TGTGCCAGCAGCCAGGGCCGGTTGAACTCTAATTCACCCCTCCACTTT.